A single sample gave rise to the 27 T cell receptor beta chains below, sequenced in a study of molecular identifiers for immune sequencing clone quantification. TCRdb re-derived calls from the PCR reads in MiXCR, one entry per CDR3 protein. The sample shows 460,000 or so distinct CDR3 sequences, 25% of them seen only once. Sequencing input: naive CD8+ T cells from blood, with Jurkat cell RNA spiked in. The subset: FACS-sorted CD8+CD4-CCR7+CD45RA+ naive T cells. The receptors here all came from a human donor in good health. Some libraries in this study had Jurkat cell RNA spiked in.

The rearrangement joins TRBV21-1 to TRBJ2-7; the tabulated D call, TRBD2, remains unverified against the DNA. TRBV21-1 is noted as a pseudogene. The CDR3 has 19 residues. The CDR3 loop reads CASSKGRQPTSGSGYAQYF. CDR3 DNA: TGTGCCAGCAGCAAGGGCCGGCAGCCGACTAGCGGGAGTGGATACGCGCAGTACTTC.

A note on this clonotype: Relative to the germline gene, one junction end is altered; a read error may explain this. The chain employs TRBV5-1 and TRBJ2-5, with D tentatively TRBD2 (6 bases). This CDR3 has 14 residues. CDR1 and CDR2 from the germline V gene are SGHRS and YFSETQ. The CDR3 spells CACSLEGLRETQYF. The DNA for the CDR3 is TGCGCCTGCAGCTTGGAGGGGTTAAGGGAGACCCAGTACTTC. Full variable domain (remainder filled in from reference TRBV5-1 and TRBJ2-5): KAGVTQTPRYLIKTRGQQVTLSCSPISGHRSVSWYQQTPGQGLQFLFEYFSETQRNKGNFPGRFSGRQFSNSRSEMNVSTLELGDSALYLCACSLEGLRETQYFGPGTRLLVL.

The CDR3 nucleotides read TGTGCCAGCAGTTTCACAGGGCAAGTCTACGAGCAGTACTTC. Its translation: CASSFTGQVYEQYF. The V gene is TRBV6-5, the J gene TRBJ2-7; TRBD1 might be the D (6 bases). This CDR3 has 14 amino acids. Germline V CDR1 and CDR2: MNHEY, SVGAGI. The ends were cut back, 4 bases at V and 3 bases at J, with 13 bases in the middle.

With regard to this clonotype: This may be a read error: a much more frequent sequence differs by one nucleotide. This rearrangement joins TRBV7-9 to TRBJ1-4; the D is unclear. Per germline, CDR1 SEHNR and CDR2 FQNEAQ (reference sequence). The CDR3 length is 14 residues. As DNA, the CDR3 is TGTGCCAGCAGCTTAGTATCGACTAATGAAAAACTGATTTTT. It codes for CASSLVSTNEKLIF. Full variable domain (missing parts from reference TRBV7-9 and TRBJ1-4): DTGVSQNPRHKITKRGQNVTFRCDPISEHNRLYWYRQTLGQGPEFLTYFQNEAQLEKSRLLSDRFSAERPKGSFSTLEIQRTEQGDSAMYLCASSLVSTNEKLIFGSGTQLSVL.

For this clonotype: The junction differs from germline at one of its ends, possibly a read error. This sequence joins TRBV6-2 or TRBV6-3 and TRBJ2-3; 12 bases map to TRBD2. Germline values: CDR1 MNHEY, CDR2 SVGEGT. The CDR3 totals 15 residues. The CDR3 loop is CAGSRTSGIADTQYF. In nucleotides, the CDR3 is TGTGCCGGCAGTCGGACTAGCGGGATTGCAGATACGCAGTATTTT.

Regarding this clonotype: This clone may be a read error of a much larger clone one base away. The chain has TRBV24-1 and TRBJ2-1; D remains ambiguous. This CDR3 has 14 residues. CDR1 is KGHDR and CDR2 is SFDVKD in the germline V gene. The ends were cut back, 3 bases at V and 5 bases at J, with 10 bases in the middle. The CDR3 sequence is CATSDGVADNEQFF. CDR3 DNA sequence: TGTGCCACCAGTGATGGGGTGGCGGACAATGAGCAGTTCTTC.

This clonotype was seen many times. The chain joins TRBV6-5 to TRBJ2-1; 11 bases agree with TRBD2. Germline CDR1 MNHEY, CDR2 SVGAGI. The CDR3 totals 14 residues. Trimming at V came to 6 bases and at J to 9 bases, leaving 7 bases not matched to a gene. CDR3 nucleotide sequence: TGTGCCAGCAGATACACTAGCGGGAGTAGTGAGCAGTTCTTC. Encoded protein: CASRYTSGSSEQFF.

This clonotype was counted between two and nine times. This chain joins TRBV29-1 and TRBJ2-5, with 13 positions matching TRBD2. The CDR3 length is 18 residues. CDR1 is SQVTM, CDR2 ANQGSEA, per germline. V was pared by 6 bases and J by 5 bases, with 18 bases of the junction left unmatched. CDR3 in DNA: TGCAGCGTCGGAACCGGACTAGCGGGAGTCTTATTAGGGGAGACCCAGTACTTC. It yields the protein CSVGTGLAGVLLGETQYF. Using reference TRBV29-1 and TRBJ2-5 for the parts outside the CDR3, the full variable domain is SAVISQKPSRDICQRGTSLTIQCQVDSQVTMMFWYRQQPGQSLTLIATANQGSEATYESGFVIDKFPISRPNLTFSTLTVSNMSPEDSSIYLCSVGTGLAGVLLGETQYFGPGTRLLVL.

This clonotype was counted between two and nine times. The gene calls are TRBV3-1 and TRBJ2-1; possible D gene TRBD2, 6 bases. This CDR3 is built from 16 residues. The germline V and J ends were trimmed by 0 bases and 8 bases, with 17 bases remaining between them. The germline V gene has CDR1 LGHDT and CDR2 YNNKEL (reference sequence). CDR3 bases: TGTGCCAGCAGCCAAGATCGTCTAGCGAGGGTGCATGAGCAGTTCTTC. Translating gives CASSQDRLARVHEQFF.

This clonotype was seen more than once but under ten times. The gene calls are TRBV14 and TRBJ2-7, with 7 bases fitting TRBD1. The CDR3 runs to 17 residues. Germline V lookup: CDR1 SGHDN, CDR2 FVKESK. With V trimmed by 4 bases and J by 0 bases, 12 bases remained unmatched. CDR3 in DNA: TGTGCCAGCAGCCCATCGGGTGGGACAGTCAGCTCCTACGAGCAGTACTTC. This gives the protein CASSPSGGTVSSYEQYF.

This clonotype was recorded a few times. The rearrangement joins TRBV4-3 to TRBJ2-7, with 8 bases aligning to TRBD2. V lost 4 bases, J lost 2 bases, and 7 bases stayed unmatched. The CDR3 is 15 amino acids. Germline V gene data show CDR1 as LGHNA and CDR2 as YSLEER. The CDR3 DNA is TGCGCCAGCAGCCCCCGTCGGGGGGGCCCCTACGAGCAGTACTTC. Its protein product is CASSPRRGGPYEQYF.

Notes on this clonotype: Just one base apart from a much larger clone, this may be a read error. The chain carries TRBV14 and TRBJ2-1; D gene uncertain. This CDR3 has 15 amino acids. Germline assignment: CDR1 SGHDN and CDR2 FVKESK. The chain's CDR3 is CAGSHVSSSYNEQFF. CDR3 bases: TGTGCCGGCAGCCACGTCTCGAGCTCCTACAATGAGCAGTTCTTC.

This clonotype was found many times. The chain joins TRBV6-6 to TRBJ1-6; D is uncertain. The ends were cut back, 2 bases at V and 0 bases at J, with 5 bases in the middle. CDR1 and CDR2 (germline): MNHNY, SVGAGI (reference sequence). The CDR3 totals 15 residues. The CDR3 here is CASSYDNSYNSPLHF. The CDR3, as DNA: TGTGCCAGCAGTTACGACAACTCCTATAATTCACCCCTCCACTTT.

This clonotype was seen repeatedly, ten times or more. V gene TRBV7-9 combines with J gene TRBJ1-1; tentative D call: TRBD1 (6 bases). Germline CDR1 is SEHNR and CDR2 is FQNEAQ (reference sequence). Trimming cost V 5 bases and J 1 base, with 14 bases left between them. This CDR3 comprises 15 residues. The CDR3 DNA sequence: TGTGCCAGCAGCCCTTCGGGACACTCGAACACTGAAGCTTTCTTT. This gives the protein CASSPSGHSNTEAFF. Full variable domain (remainder filled in from reference TRBV7-9 and TRBJ1-1): DTGVSQNPRHKITKRGQNVTFRCDPISEHNRLYWYRQTLGQGPEFLTYFQNEAQLEKSRLLSDRFSAERPKGSFSTLEIQRTEQGDSAMYLCASSPSGHSNTEAFFGQGTRLTVV.

Ten or more counts support this clonotype. This chain connects TRBV6-6 to TRBJ1-5; TRBD1 matches at 7 bases. V lost 8 bases to trimming and J lost 0 bases; unmatched junction nucleotides: 1. Germline CDR1 and CDR2: MNHNY and SVGAGI (reference sequence). This CDR3 comprises 13 residues. The CDR3 region has the DNA TGTGCCAGCGGGACAGTTAGCAATCAGCCCCAGCATTTT. Its protein product is CASGTVSNQPQHF.

This clonotype was counted ten times or more. The chain has TRBV29-1 and TRBJ1-1, with 7 bases identical to TRBD1. J was trimmed by 3 bases and V by 5 bases; bases with no gene match: 3. The CDR3 extends over 12 amino acids. Germline V lookup: CDR1 SQVTM, CDR2 ANQGSEA. The CDR3 sequence is CSVSDRDTEAFF. In DNA form, the CDR3 reads TGCAGCGTTTCCGACAGGGACACTGAAGCTTTCTTT.

In regard to this clonotype: The junction shows a germline mismatch at one end, possibly a read error. V and J are TRBV7-2 and TRBJ2-5; unclear D gene. Germline V CDR1 and CDR2: SGHTA, FQGNSA. This CDR3 spans 15 amino acids. Here the CDR3 reads CARSLWGSSQATQYF. The CDR3 nucleotides read TGTGCCCGCAGCTTATGGGGATCCTCCCAAGCGACCCAGTACTTC. The full variable domain, its missing parts supplied by reference TRBV7-2 and TRBJ2-5, is GAGVSQSPSNKVTEKGKDVELRCDPISGHTALYWYRQSLGQGLEFLIYFQGNSAPDKSGLPSDRFSAERTGGSVSTLTIQRTQQEDSAVYLCARSLWGSSQATQYFGPGTRLLVL.

The table lists this clonotype with a few counts. The chain links TRBV27 to TRBJ2-7, with TRBD1 matching 7 bases. The CDR3 runs 15 residues. CDR1 and CDR2 (germline): MNHEY, SMNVEV (reference sequence). V dropped 0 bases and J dropped 3; count of bases not matched to a gene: 5. The CDR3 here is CASSLSIQGIYEQYF. Here the CDR3 DNA reads TGTGCCAGCAGTTTATCGATACAGGGGATCTACGAGCAGTACTTC.

This chain connects TRBV7-3 to TRBJ1-3; perhaps TRBD1 as D (6 bases). The CDR3 runs 17 residues. The V end lost 7 bases, the J end lost 2 bases, and 21 bases lay between the germline ends. In germline, CDR1 is SGHTA, CDR2 FQGTGA. CDR3 residues: CASNSDVGQLAGNTIYF. The CDR3 bases are TGTGCCAGCAACTCCGACGTCGGACAGCTGGCTGGAAACACCATATATTTT.

The J gene is TRBJ1-2, the V gene TRBV4-1, with TRBD1 matching over 9 bases. CDR1 is MGHRA and CDR2 is YSYEKL in the germline V gene. Unmatched junction bases numbered 8, after V lost 3 bases and J lost 3 bases. The CDR3 length is 16 residues. The CDR3 spells CASSQAPGQGDYGYTF. In DNA form, the CDR3 reads TGCGCCAGCAGCCAGGCACCGGGACAGGGAGACTATGGCTACACCTTC.

This clonotype has ten or more counts. The chain has TRBV5-4 and TRBJ2-3; 9 bases agree with TRBD1. The germline V gene has CDR1 SGHNT and CDR2 YYREEE (reference sequence). V gave up 2 bases and J gave up 5 bases; unmatched junction bases: 6. There are 15 residues in the CDR3. CDR3 nucleotides: TGTGCCAGCAGCTTTCGACAGGGGGTTAGAGATACGCAGTATTTT. As protein: CASSFRQGVRDTQYF.

This clonotype was found many times. V gene TRBV6-6 combines with J gene TRBJ2-7, with D perhaps given as TRBD1 or TRBD2 (5 bases each). Trimming pared 11 bases from V and 5 bases from J, leaving 16 bases between. Germline V CDR1 and CDR2: MNHNY, SVGAGI (reference sequence). The CDR3 runs to 12 residues. DNA of the CDR3: TGTGCCGCCCGGGACCCCAAGGACGAGCAGTACTTC. It specifies CAARDPKDEQYF.

This clonotype was seen repeatedly, ten times or more. The genes are TRBV7-9 and TRBJ1-5; tentatively, D is TRBD1 (6 bases). Germline values: CDR1 SEHNR, CDR2 FQNEAQ (reference sequence). This CDR3 has 12 residues. V was pared by 6 bases and J by 5 bases, with 8 bases between. This CDR3 is CASSPGDQPQHF. The CDR3 DNA reads TGTGCCAGCAGTCCAGGGGATCAGCCCCAGCATTTT.

This clonotype has more than one count but fewer than ten. The chain is built from TRBV2 and TRBJ2-7, with 7 bases aligning to TRBD1. The CDR3 is 13 residues long. With 6 bases clipped from V and 3 bases from J, the junction kept 5 bases outside the gene matches. CDR1 is SNHLY, CDR2 FYNNEI, per germline. The CDR3 loop is CASRLGGFYEQYF. In nucleotides, the CDR3 is TGTGCCAGCAGGTTAGGGGGCTTCTACGAGCAGTACTTC.

This clonotype occurred a few times. The chain combines TRBV4-3 with TRBJ2-7, with D tentatively TRBD1 (8 bases). Trimming removed 3 bases at V and 5 bases at J, with 20 bases between. CDR3 size: 16 residues. Germline values: CDR1 LGHNA, CDR2 YSLEER. The CDR3 reads CASSQGRGTGVNEQYF. DNA for the CDR3: TGCGCCAGCAGCCAGGGGAGGGGGACAGGCGTCAACGAGCAGTACTTC.

This clonotype occurred many times. V and J are TRBV29-1 and TRBJ2-7; D unresolved. Deletions cut 1 base from V and 4 bases from J, with 8 bases between. The germline V gene encodes CDR1 SQVTM and CDR2 ANQGSEA. CDR3 length equals 12 residues. For the CDR3, the DNA is TGCAGCGTTGAAGTAGTAGGGTACGAGCAGTACTTC. Protein: CSVEVVGYEQYF.

With respect to this clonotype: This may come from a read error, since a much larger clone is one base off. A read error is likely, as this CDR3 ends without the conserved phenylalanine or tryptophan. This chain uses TRBV4-3 with TRBJ2-7; D might be TRBD1 or TRBD2, each matching 5 bases. The CDR3 consists of 15 residues. Germline CDR1 LGHNA, CDR2 YSLEER. V lost 1 base and J lost 2, with 12 bases in between. This CDR3 is CASSQGDRSPYEQYS. The CDR3 DNA is TGCGCCAGCAGCCAAGGGGACCGGAGTCCCTACGAGCAGTACTCC.